This TCR beta chain was observed in a study of OX40 agonist ivuxolimab in advanced cancers. Study-level results: Low normalized T-cell clonal expansion was also seen in some nonresponders. Clonal expansion among partial responders at 0.1-3.0 mg/kg ranked near the lowest. Dose levels from 0.1 to 3.0 mg/kg saw CD4+ and CD8+ blood T cells expand clonally by week 6.

Some clones are missing from TCRdb's copy, which holds only in-frame ones; the method was immunoSEQ multiplex PCR. This sample has about 62,000 clones; 80% to 95% occur once, and the top ten carry over 10%. About this clone itself: What it recognizes is unknown.

The V segment lost 4 bases and the J segment 6 bases; nucleotides outside the gene matches: 6. This CDR3 spans 13 amino acids. CDR1 is SGDLS and CDR2 is YYNGEE in the germline V gene. The chain links TRBV9 to TRBJ1-2, with TRBD1 identical over 7 bases. The input for sequencing was CD4+ or CD8+ T cells sorted from blood, taken in a trial of the OX40 agonist ivuxolimab. The sequence derives from an adult with an advanced solid tumor such as melanoma, head and neck, liver or kidney cancer. CDR3 protein: CASSLDRENGYTF. The CDR3 nucleotides read TGTGCCAGCAGCCTCGACAGGGAAAATGGCTACACCTTC.